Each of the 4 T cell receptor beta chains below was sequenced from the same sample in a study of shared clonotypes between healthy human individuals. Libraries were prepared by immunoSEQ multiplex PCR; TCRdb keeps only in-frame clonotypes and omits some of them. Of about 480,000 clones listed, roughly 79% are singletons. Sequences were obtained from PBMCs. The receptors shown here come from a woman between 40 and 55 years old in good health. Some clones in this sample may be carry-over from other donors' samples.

This chain's CDR3 is CASSFTGLANYGYTF. The CDR3 DNA sequence: TGTGCCAGCAGTTTTACAGGGTTGGCTAACTATGGCTACACCTTC. This rearrangement joins TRBV6-1 to TRBJ1-2; the D gene is possibly TRBD1 (6 bases). V lost 5 bases and J lost 0, with 13 bases in between. Per the germline V gene, CDR1 is MNHNS and CDR2 is SASEGT. The CDR3 is 15 residues long.

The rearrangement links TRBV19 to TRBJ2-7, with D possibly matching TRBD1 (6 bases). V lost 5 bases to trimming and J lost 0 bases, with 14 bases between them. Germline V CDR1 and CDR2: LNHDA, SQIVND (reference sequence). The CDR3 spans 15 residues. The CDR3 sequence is CASSPDRSTSYEQYF. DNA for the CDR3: TGTGCCAGTAGTCCCGACAGGTCGACCTCCTACGAGCAGTACTTC.

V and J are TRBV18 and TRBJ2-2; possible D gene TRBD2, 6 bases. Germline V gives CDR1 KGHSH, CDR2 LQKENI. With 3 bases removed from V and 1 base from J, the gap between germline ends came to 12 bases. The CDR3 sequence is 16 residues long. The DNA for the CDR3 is TGTGCCAGCTCACCTAATGGAGGGGAGAACACCGGGGAGCTGTTTTTT. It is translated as CASSPNGGENTGELFF.

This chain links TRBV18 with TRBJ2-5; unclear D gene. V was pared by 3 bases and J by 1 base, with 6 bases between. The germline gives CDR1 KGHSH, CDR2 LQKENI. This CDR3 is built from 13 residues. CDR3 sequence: CASSPSTQETQYF. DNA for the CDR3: TGTGCCAGCTCACCCTCTACCCAAGAGACCCAGTACTTC. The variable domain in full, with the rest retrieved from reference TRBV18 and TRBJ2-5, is NAGVMQNPRHLVRRRGQEARLRCSPMKGHSHVYWYRQLPEEGLKFMVYLQKENIIDESGMPKERFSAEFPKEGPSILRIQQVVRGDSAAYFCASSPSTQETQYFGPGTRLLVL.